The clone carrying this T cell receptor beta chain was seen once. Germline CDR1 is MGHDK and CDR2 is SYGVNS. V was clipped by 0 bases and J by 3 bases, with 11 bases between them. This CDR3 comprises 15 residues. Sequencing used immunoSEQ multiplex PCR; TCRdb keeps in-frame clones, though not all of them. The sample lists more than 1,200,000 clones, 98% seen once, with around 0.38% in the top ten. The data were obtained in a study of shared clonotypes between healthy human individuals. Sample: naive CD4+ T cells sorted from blood. Indicated subset: CD45RA+ positively selected. The chain joins TRBV25-1 to TRBJ2-5; a possible D gene is TRBD2 (7 bases). This clonotype was obtained from a young man in good health. The CDR3 DNA reads TGTGCCAGCAGTGAATATAGGGGGGGTAAAGAGACCCAGTACTTC. Translating gives CASSEYRGGKETQYF.